This entry is about one T cell receptor (beta chain). The source of the sample is a study of preoperative IRX-2 immunotherapy in early breast cancer. Sequenced by immunoSEQ multiplex PCR; TCRdb stores in-frame clones only, minus some. There are 30,000 to 45,000 clones in the sample; around 82% occur only once, and around 1.4% lies in the top ten. This CDR3 has 15 residues. The germline V and J ends were trimmed by 6 bases and 4 bases, with 18 bases remaining between them. The germline V gene encodes CDR1 MNHGY and CDR2 SAAAGT. The treatment: preoperative locoregional IRX-2 cytokine immunotherapy. Patients received preoperative, locoregional IRX-2 cytokine immunotherapy in a phase Ib study.

The chain recombines TRBV6-8 with TRBJ2-5; D may correspond to TRBD1 or TRBD2 (6 bases each). The clonotype comes from a human donor with breast cancer. The input for sequencing was lymph node tissue, taken after IRX-2 immunotherapy. The CDR3 coding sequence is TGTGCCAGCAGCTCCTTTCATGGGGGGCGAGAGACCCAGTACTTC. Translating it yields CASSSFHGGRETQYF.